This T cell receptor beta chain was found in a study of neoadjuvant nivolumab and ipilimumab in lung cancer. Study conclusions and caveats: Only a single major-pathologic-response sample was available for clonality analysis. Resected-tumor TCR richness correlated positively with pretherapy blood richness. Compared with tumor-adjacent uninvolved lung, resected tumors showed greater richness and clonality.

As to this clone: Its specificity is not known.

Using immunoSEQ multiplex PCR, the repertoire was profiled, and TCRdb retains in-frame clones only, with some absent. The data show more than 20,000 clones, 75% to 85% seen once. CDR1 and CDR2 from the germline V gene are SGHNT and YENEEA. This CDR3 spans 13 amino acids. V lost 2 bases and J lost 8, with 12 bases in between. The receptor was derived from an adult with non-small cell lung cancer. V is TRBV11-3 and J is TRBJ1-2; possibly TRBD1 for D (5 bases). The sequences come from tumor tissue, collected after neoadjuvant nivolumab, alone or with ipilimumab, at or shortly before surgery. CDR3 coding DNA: TGTGCCAGCAGCTTAACCGTGGGGGGAGGCTACACCTTC. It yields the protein CASSLTVGGGYTF.